These 17 T cell receptor beta chains were all obtained from the same sample, sequenced in a study of blood T cell repertoires in COVID-19. Here immunoSEQ multiplex PCR was the method, and the copy in TCRdb shows in-frame clones only, minus some. The sample holds roughly 230,000 clones, roughly four fifths seen once. Specimen: PBMCs or T cells enriched from blood (not recorded which). These receptors originate from a woman aged 55-70 years who had recovered from COVID-19.

This clone was seen once. This chain connects TRBV12-3 or TRBV12-4 to TRBJ1-2, with D possibly being TRBD1 (5 bases). V was pared by 6 bases and J by 5 bases, with 10 bases between. The CDR3 has 12 amino acids. The CDR3 region has the DNA TGTGCCAGCAGCCGAGACAGATATGGCTACACCTTC. It yields the protein CASSRDRYGYTF.

This clone has just one count. The junction departs from germline at one end; a sequencing error may be responsible. The chain carries TRBV28 and TRBJ2-3; TRBD2 might be the D (6 bases). Germline V gene sequence: CDR1 MDHEN, CDR2 SYDVKM. The CDR3 has 14 residues. The CDR3 sequence: CASRVGGDRLESGF. Written as DNA, the CDR3 is TGTGCCAGCAGGGTGGGGGGAGACCGTTTAGAAAGCGGTTTT.

This chain joins TRBV7-8 and TRBJ1-1; weak D call: TRBD1 (6 bases). The ends were cut back, 5 bases at V and 8 bases at J, with 12 bases in the middle. CDR1 SGHVS and CDR2 FQNEAQ come from the germline V gene. This CDR3 has 12 amino acids. CDR3 sequence: CASSPGTPEAFF. The CDR3 DNA reads as TGTGCCAGCAGCCCCGGGACACCCGAAGCTTTCTTT.

The chain employs TRBV4-1 and TRBJ2-1; 10 positions agree with TRBD2. CDR1 is MGHRA, CDR2 YSYEKL, per germline. After removal of 4 bases from V and 6 bases from J, the junction contained 9 bases not matched to a gene. The CDR3 totals 16 residues. The CDR3 loop reads CASSRSGTSVSNEQFF. The CDR3 bases are TGCGCCAGCAGCCGATCAGGGACTAGCGTAAGCAATGAGCAGTTCTTC.

This chain connects TRBV6-5 to TRBJ2-1; D gene uncertain. The germline V gene encodes CDR1 MNHEY and CDR2 SVGAGI. Trimming shortened V by 2 bases and J by 9 bases, and 5 bases separated the two germline ends. The length of the CDR3 is 11 residues. The CDR3, as DNA: TGTGCCAGCAGTTACCGTTCTGAGCAGTTCTTC. Protein product: CASSYRSEQFF.

The chain combines TRBV9 with TRBJ2-1; 10 bases agree with TRBD2. V shed 1 base and J 2 bases; nucleotides not matched to a gene: 0. This CDR3 contains 15 residues. Germline CDR1 reads SGDLS; CDR2 reads YYNGEE. The DNA for the CDR3 is TGTGCCAGCAGCGTAACTAGCGGGACCTACAATGAGCAGTTCTTC. This sequence encodes CASSVTSGTYNEQFF.

This clone was counted between two and nine times. V is TRBV7-2 and J is TRBJ1-3; 11 nucleotides line up with TRBD1. Germline CDR1 reads SGHTA; CDR2 reads FQGNSA. The CDR3 is made up of 16 amino acids. The V and J ends lost 5 bases and 4 bases, in that order; junction bases with no gene match: 7. The CDR3 nucleotides are TGTGCCAGCAGCCAAGGACAGGGGGCAGCAGGAAACACCATATATTTT. As protein: CASSQGQGAAGNTIYF.

This clone is a singleton in its sample. This rearrangement joins TRBV29-1 to TRBJ1-1; TRBD1 is a possible D gene (5 bases). The CDR3 contains 14 residues. V was shortened by 3 bases and J by 4 bases, with 15 bases between the two germline ends. Germline CDR1 SQVTM, CDR2 ANQGSEA. The CDR3 DNA reads TGCAGCGTTGATAGGCGGGGGGACGGCACTGAAGCTTTCTTT. Its translation is CSVDRRGDGTEAFF.

This chain uses TRBV5-1 with TRBJ1-1, with D unresolved. Trimming pared 4 bases from V and 7 bases from J, leaving 23 bases between. The CDR3 runs to 16 residues. CDR1 is SGHRS and CDR2 is YFSETQ in the germline V gene. The CDR3 region has the DNA TGCGCCAGCAGCCACGGCCCCCGCCAACGGGGAGATGAAGCTTTCTTT. Protein sequence: CASSHGPRQRGDEAFF. Together with reference TRBV5-1 and TRBJ1-1, the CDR3 gives the full variable domain: KAGVTQTPRYLIKTRGQQVTLSCSPISGHRSVSWYQQTPGQGLQFLFEYFSETQRNKGNFPGRFSGRQFSNSRSEMNVSTLELGDSALYLCASSHGPRQRGDEAFFGQGTRLTVV.

The rearrangement uses TRBV7-9 and TRBJ1-2, with 11 bases fitting TRBD1. The germline V gene has CDR1 SEHNR and CDR2 FQNEAQ (reference sequence). V was pared by 1 base and J by 5 bases, with 3 bases of the junction left unmatched. This CDR3 comprises 15 residues. The CDR3 sequence is CASSLVDRGLYGYTF. As DNA, the CDR3 is TGTGCCAGCAGCTTAGTGGACAGGGGGCTATATGGCTACACCTTC.

The chain joins TRBV7-9 to TRBJ1-4, with D hard to call. The CDR3 is 15 amino acids. The germline V gene encodes CDR1 SEHNR and CDR2 FQNEAQ (reference sequence). Between the trimmed V and J ends, which lost 4 bases and 8 bases, there was a span of 17 bases. For the CDR3, the DNA is TGTGCCAGCAGCTCAGTCAACCCGCGGAAGGAAAAACTGTTTTTT. As protein: CASSSVNPRKEKLFF.

V and J are TRBV6-2 or TRBV6-3 and TRBJ1-5; 10 bases agree with TRBD1. The trim removed 0 bases at V and 6 bases at J, leaving 5 bases unmatched. The CDR3 totals 16 residues. Germline V CDR1 and CDR2: MNHEY, SVGEGT. DNA of the CDR3: TGTGCCAGCAGTTACTCGGTGGGACAGGGGATTCAGCCCCAGCATTTT. It is translated as CASSYSVGQGIQPQHF.

The chain employs TRBV19 and TRBJ2-3; D gene uncertain. V was cut by 1 base and J by 1 base, with 12 bases left in between. Germline V lookup: CDR1 LNHDA, CDR2 SQIVND (reference sequence). The CDR3 length is 16 residues. The CDR3 DNA reads as TGTGCCAGTAGTATAGGGCGGTTTTACGGCACAGATACGCAGTATTTT. This encodes CASSIGRFYGTDTQYF.

The V gene is TRBV27, the J gene TRBJ2-2; the match to TRBD1 covers 8 bases. The trim removed 2 bases at V and 1 base at J, leaving 3 bases unmatched. CDR1 MNHEY and CDR2 SMNVEV come from the germline V gene (reference sequence). This CDR3 spans 16 amino acids. CDR3 sequence reads: CASSLQGQVNTGELFF. CDR3 in DNA: TGTGCCAGCAGTTTACAGGGACAGGTGAACACCGGGGAGCTGTTTTTT.

This sequence joins TRBV2 and TRBJ1-6; TRBD1 matches at 8 bases. The germline V gene has CDR1 SNHLY and CDR2 FYNNEI. The junction had 3 bases not matched to a gene; V was cut back by 0 bases and J by 5 bases. The CDR3 consists of 16 residues. The chain's CDR3 is CASSEAGQGNNSPLHF. The CDR3 nucleotides are TGTGCCAGCAGTGAAGCCGGACAGGGTAATAATTCACCCCTCCACTTT.

The rearrangement uses TRBV5-1 and TRBJ2-7; 9 bases are shared with TRBD1. The CDR3 loop spans 12 amino acids. Germline lookup yields CDR1 SGHRS and CDR2 YFSETQ. Unmatched junction bases numbered 6, after V lost 7 bases and J lost 7 bases. Written as DNA, the CDR3 is TGCGCCAGCGGCCTGACAGGGGGTGAGCAGTACTTC. Translation: CASGLTGGEQYF.

V gene TRBV3-1 (or the pseudogene TRBV3-2) combines with J gene TRBJ1-3; possibly TRBD1 for D (6 bases). Germline V gene lookup returns CDR1 LGHDT and CDR2 YNNKEL (reference sequence). V shed 11 bases and J shed 4 bases, with 18 bases lying between them. The CDR3 consists of 14 residues. Here the CDR3 reads CAHGLGALGNTIYF. The DNA of the CDR3 is TGTGCCCACGGTCTGGGGGCCTTAGGAAACACCATATATTTT.